This is a list of T cell receptor beta chains from one sample in a study of cytomegalovirus exposure and HLA in healthy donors. Method: immunoSEQ multiplex PCR; TCRdb's copy keeps in-frame clones and lacks some. The repertoire holds about 140,000 clones, with roughly 85% as singletons. Material for sequencing was PBMCs. All receptors come from a man aged 35 to 55 in good health and CMV-seropositive. The CDR3 runs from the conserved cysteine through the conserved F or W. Each record gives: J gene, V gene, CDR3 protein.

TRBJ1-3	TRBV6-5	CASSYRGALGNTIYF
TRBJ1-2	TRBV7-6	CASSRTGGYGYTF
TRBJ1-2	TRBV19	CASTLYGQARYGYTF
TRBJ1-2	TRBV28	CASSFVDRTNYGYTF
TRBJ1-4	TRBV6-1	CASSENTGAGEKLFF
TRBJ2-2	TRBV28	CASRIRTGTTGELFF
TRBJ2-7	TRBV19	CATRWGPPNYEQYF
TRBJ1-2	TRBV10-2	CASTEGGLGGYTF
TRBJ1-2	TRBV6-5	CASSYATGDGYTF
TRBJ1-3	TRBV7-9	CASGAQGGLWTERGNTIYF
TRBJ2-7	TRBV19	CASSKRLALAYEQYF
TRBJ2-7	TRBV9	CASSVERGGREDEQYF
TRBJ2-7	TRBV27	CASSRLQGSSYEQYF
TRBJ2-6	TRBV19	CASFSRGANVLTF
TRBJ1-2	TRBV5-1	CASSLDQGASYGYTF
TRBJ2-5	TRBV29-1	CSVESTSEILQETQYF
TRBJ1-2	TRBV6-5	CASSYQQLYGYTF
TRBJ1-2	TRBV19	CASSILGEHYGYTF
TRBJ1-6	TRBV6-1	CASSEWTGGRHSPLHF
TRBJ1-3	TRBV7-9	CASSLGELSGNTIYF
TRBJ2-3	TRBV18	CASSLSGRGDTQYF
TRBJ2-5	TRBV5-1	CASSPSPSGGGETQYF
TRBJ2-7	TRBV7-7	CASSSREGADYEQYF
TRBJ1-5	TRBV4-1	CASSQLGGANQPQHF
TRBJ2-4	TRBV20-1	CSAIAGGTYF
TRBJ1-5	TRBV5-6	CASSPIMPQHF
TRBJ2-3	TRBV7-6	CASSLPRETGSFRTDTQYF
TRBJ2-5	TRBV4-1	CASSQVTSGSWEETQYF
TRBJ2-7	TRBV10-2	CASRTSGSSYEQYF
TRBJ2-1	TRBV7-6	CASSLDGGDGSSYNEQFF
TRBJ1-2	TRBV27	CASTSRTVPGYGYTF
TRBJ2-3	TRBV5-5	CASSLYRGLADTQYF
TRBJ2-1	TRBV5-1	CASRLGGSYNEQFF
TRBJ2-1	TRBV5-4	CASSLYRAYNEQFF
TRBJ2-6	TRBV25-1	CASSRTGDLSGANVLTF
TRBJ1-2	TRBV10-3	CAISPRESRGGYTF
TRBJ1-6	TRBV11-3	CASSLISGSPLHF
TRBJ2-7	TRBV30	CAWSVGGEQYF
TRBJ1-1	TRBV6-5	CASIGGIMNTEAFF
TRBJ1-1	TRBV5-1	CASSMAGEAFF
TRBJ1-6	TRBV30	CAWTVNPGESPLHF